These T cell receptor beta chains were read from a single sample in a study of CD8 T cells in ankylosing spondylitis. In TCRdb, the 5' RACE reads were re-called with MiXCR into one record per CDR3 protein. The data show about 250,000 distinct CDR3 sequences, with roughly a quarter seen just once and more than 0.6% held by the top ten. Sequencing used blood, either unsorted or a sorted T cell fraction (not recorded which). These TCRs come from a male donor with ankylosing spondylitis or in good health (not recorded which). Both conserved end residues are part of each CDR3. The D gene is left open where the match is weak. Part of the rows lack a size; the others show once, few, many or a class for expanded clones.

size,D,V,J,CDR3,DNA
many,.,TRBV6-1,TRBJ1-6,CASSKKGSNSPLHF,TGTGCCAGCAGTAAGAAGGGAAGTAATTCACCCCTCCACTTT
few,.,TRBV10-1,TRBJ2-3,CASTRGVRGDTQYF,TGCGCCAGCACCCGAGGAGTGAGGGGAGATACGCAGTATTTT
few,TRBD1,TRBV20-1,TRBJ1-4,CSASFQGARPFNEKLFF,TGCAGTGCGTCTTTCCAGGGGGCGCGACCTTTTAATGAAAAACTGTTTTTT
many,.,TRBV20-1,TRBJ1-5,CSAREPGGSNQPQHF,TGCAGTGCTAGAGAGCCCGGAGGTAGCAATCAGCCCCAGCATTTT
.,TRBD2,TRBV20-1,TRBJ2-1,CSASPTGGYNEQFF,TGCAGTGCTAGCCCGACGGGGGGCTACAATGAGCAGTTCTTC
few,.,TRBV12-3/TRBV12-4,TRBJ1-1,CASSFSGDTEAFF,TGTGCCAGCAGTTTCTCAGGGGACACTGAAGCTTTCTTT
few,.,TRBV20-1,TRBJ2-5,CSANLKAQYF,TGCAGTGCTAATTTGAAAGCCCAGTACTTC
.,.,TRBV20-1,TRBJ2-3,CSAREWDSRSTDTQYF,TGCAGTGCTCGCGAGTGGGACTCACGTAGCACAGATACGCAGTATTTT
few,TRBD1,TRBV29-1,TRBJ2-3,CSGTTGWGDTQYF,TGCAGCGGCACGACAGGGTGGGGAGATACGCAGTATTTT
.,.,TRBV20-1,TRBJ1-1,CSATRGRGTEAFF,TGCAGTGCTACTCGCGGGAGGGGCACTGAAGCTTTCTTT
.,.,TRBV6-5,TRBJ2-3,CASSYSSAGGGDTQYF,TGTGCCAGCAGTTACTCGAGTGCTGGGGGCGGAGATACGCAGTATTTT
many,TRBD2,TRBV29-1,TRBJ2-1,CSVGRITSGGNSYNEQFF,TGCAGCGTTGGCCGCATTACTAGCGGGGGGAACTCCTACAATGAGCAGTTCTTC
many,.,TRBV20-1,TRBJ2-7,CSASRDSPYEQYF,TGCAGTGCTAGCCGCGACAGTCCCTACGAGCAGTACTTC
many,TRBD1,TRBV20-1,TRBJ1-2,CSARDPKGNRGYGYTF,TGCAGTGCTAGAGATCCCAAGGGGAACAGGGGATATGGCTACACCTTC
many,.,TRBV29-1,TRBJ2-3,CSVDLLGGTDTQYF,TGCAGCGTTGACCTGTTAGGGGGCACAGATACGCAGTATTTT
few,.,TRBV4-1,TRBJ2-3,CASSQSPGLPQDTQYF,TGCGCCAGCAGCCAGAGCCCCGGACTACCCCAGGATACGCAGTATTTT
many,TRBD2,TRBV20-1,TRBJ2-5,CSAIGGGELLSQYF,TGCAGTGCTATTGGCGGGGGGGAACTCTTGAGCCAGTACTTC
.,.,TRBV20-1,TRBJ2-3,CSASPRVRGPDTQYF,TGCAGTGCGTCCCCTCGGGTGAGGGGACCAGATACGCAGTATTTT
.,TRBD1,TRBV20-1,TRBJ1-2,CSARLPGQGGYTF,TGCAGTGCTCGGCTACCCGGACAGGGCGGCTACACCTTC
many,TRBD1,TRBV4-1,TRBJ2-5,CASSQPDRGVQETQYF,TGCGCCAGCAGCCAACCGGACAGGGGCGTACAAGAGACCCAGTACTTC
few,.,TRBV7-2,TRBJ2-7,CASSLGRRYEQYF,TGTGCCAGCAGCTTAGGGCGGCGCTACGAGCAGTACTTC
.,TRBD1,TRBV29-1,TRBJ2-7,CSVEDRRQGSYEQYF,TGCAGCGTTGAAGATCGGCGACAGGGGTCCTACGAGCAGTACTTC
once,TRBD2,TRBV12-3/TRBV12-4,TRBJ2-7,CASTSGGASYEQYF,TGTGCCAGCACCTCCGGGGGGGCCTCCTACGAGCAGTACTTC
once,.,TRBV20-1,TRBJ2-2,CSARVQNTGELFF,TGCAGTGCTAGAGTGCAGAACACCGGGGAGCTGTTTTTT
few,.,TRBV7-2,TRBJ2-5,CASSSRQETQYF,TGTGCCAGCAGCTCACGGCAAGAGACCCAGTACTTC
many,.,TRBV12-3/TRBV12-4,TRBJ1-3,CASSSDSFPIYF,TGTGCCAGCAGTTCCGACAGTTTTCCCATATATTTT
many,.,TRBV20-1,TRBJ2-3,CSARFPRGDTQYF,TGCAGTGCTAGATTCCCCCGGGGCGATACGCAGTATTTT
few,.,TRBV10-3,TRBJ2-3,CAITTDFIDTQYF,TGTGCCATCACCACTGACTTTATCGATACGCAGTATTTT
.,TRBD2,TRBV2,TRBJ2-7,CASIGSGVYEQYF,TGTGCCAGCATCGGTAGCGGGGTCTACGAGCAGTACTTC
.,TRBD2,TRBV27,TRBJ2-3,CASSSSGGHTDTQYF,TGTGCCAGCAGTTCTAGCGGGGGGCACACAGATACGCAGTATTTT
many,TRBD2,TRBV24-1,TRBJ2-7,CATSDSGGYEQYF,TGTGCCACCAGTGATTCGGGAGGCTACGAGCAGTACTTC
.,.,TRBV5-1,TRBJ2-1,CASSARGSQMSQFF,TGCGCCAGCAGCGCTAGGGGCAGCCAAATGAGCCAGTTCTTC
.,TRBD1,TRBV12-5,TRBJ1-2,CASGLTGENYGYTF,TGTGCTAGTGGCCTGACAGGGGAAAACTATGGCTACACCTTC
many,TRBD1,TRBV12-3/TRBV12-4,TRBJ2-3,CASGDRAADTQYF,TGTGCCAGCGGGGACAGGGCCGCAGATACGCAGTATTTT
.,TRBD1,TRBV29-1,TRBJ1-4,CSVDGDSNEKLFF,TGCAGCGTTGACGGGGACAGCAATGAAAAACTGTTTTTT
few,.,TRBV5-1,TRBJ2-7,CASSLEDGSSYEQYF,TGCGCCAGCAGCTTGGAGGACGGTAGCTCCTACGAGCAGTACTTC
few,TRBD1,TRBV6-5,TRBJ2-3,CASSSPQTGDTQYF,TGTGCCAGCAGTTCTCCGCAGACAGGGGATACGCAGTATTTT
many,.,TRBV29-1,TRBJ2-7,CSATSTYEQYF,TGCAGCGCCACGAGCACCTACGAGCAGTACTTC
many,.,TRBV12-3/TRBV12-4,TRBJ1-6,CASKGDKNSPLHF,TGTGCCAGCAAGGGGGACAAAAATTCACCCCTCCACTTT
.,TRBD2,TRBV12-3/TRBV12-4,TRBJ2-5,CASSEPTRWGGETQYF,TGTGCCAGCAGTGAACCCACACGGTGGGGGGGAGAGACCCAGTACTTC
.,.,TRBV6-5,TRBJ2-7,CASSYSTLPSGAEQYF,TGTGCCAGCAGTTACTCGACTCTCCCGTCGGGCGCCGAGCAGTACTTC
few,.,TRBV27,TRBJ2-7,CASSHLQGYEQYF,TGTGCCAGCAGTCACCTACAGGGCTACGAGCAGTACTTC